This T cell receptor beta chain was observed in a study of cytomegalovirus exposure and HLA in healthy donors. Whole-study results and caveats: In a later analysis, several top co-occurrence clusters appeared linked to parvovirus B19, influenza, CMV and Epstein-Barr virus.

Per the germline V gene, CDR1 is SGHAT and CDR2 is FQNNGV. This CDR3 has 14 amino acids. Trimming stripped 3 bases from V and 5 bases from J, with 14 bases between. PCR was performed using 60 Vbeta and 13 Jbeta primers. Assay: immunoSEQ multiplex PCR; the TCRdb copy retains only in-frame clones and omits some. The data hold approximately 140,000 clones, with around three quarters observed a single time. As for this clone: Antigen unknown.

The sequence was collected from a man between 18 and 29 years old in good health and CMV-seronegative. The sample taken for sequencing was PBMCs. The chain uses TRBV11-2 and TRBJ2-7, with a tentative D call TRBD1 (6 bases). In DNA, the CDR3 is TGTGCCAGCAGCTTCCCCGACAGGTCAGACGAGCAGTACTTC. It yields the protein CASSFPDRSDEQYF.